This paragraph reports one TCR beta chain. These data originate in a study of OX40 agonist ivuxolimab in advanced cancers. Some clones are missing from TCRdb's copy, which holds only in-frame ones; the method was immunoSEQ multiplex PCR. This sample has under 140,000 clones, with approximately 89% found just once. This clonotype was sampled from an adult with an advanced solid tumor such as melanoma, head and neck, liver or kidney cancer. Sequenced here: CD4+ or CD8+ T cells sorted from blood, sampled in a trial of the OX40 agonist ivuxolimab.

Here the CDR3 DNA reads TGCAGCGTTGCCCTTTACAATGAGCAGTTCTTC. It specifies CSVALYNEQFF. The V call is TRBV29-1, the J call TRBJ2-1; no reliable D call. Germline V gene data show CDR1 as SQVTM and CDR2 as ANQGSEA. The CDR3 is 11 amino acids. Trimming cost V 4 bases and J 4 bases, with 5 bases left between them.